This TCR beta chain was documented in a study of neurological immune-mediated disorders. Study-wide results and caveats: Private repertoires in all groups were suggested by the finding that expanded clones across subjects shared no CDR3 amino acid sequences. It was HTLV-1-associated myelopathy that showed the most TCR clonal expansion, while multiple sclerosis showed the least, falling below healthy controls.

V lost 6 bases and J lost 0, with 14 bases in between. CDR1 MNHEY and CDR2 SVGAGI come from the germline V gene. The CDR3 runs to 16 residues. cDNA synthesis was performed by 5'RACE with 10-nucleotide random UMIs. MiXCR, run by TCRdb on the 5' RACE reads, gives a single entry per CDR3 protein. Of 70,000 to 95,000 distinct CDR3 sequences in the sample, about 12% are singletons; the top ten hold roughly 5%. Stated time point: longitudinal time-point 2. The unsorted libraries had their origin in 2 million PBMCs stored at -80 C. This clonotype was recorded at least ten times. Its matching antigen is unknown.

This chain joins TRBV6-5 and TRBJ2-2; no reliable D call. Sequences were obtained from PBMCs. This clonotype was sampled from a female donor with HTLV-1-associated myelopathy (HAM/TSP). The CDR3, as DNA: TGTGCCAGCAGCTACAGACGGGTAGCGAACACCGGGGAGCTGTTTTTT. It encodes CASSYRRVANTGELFF.